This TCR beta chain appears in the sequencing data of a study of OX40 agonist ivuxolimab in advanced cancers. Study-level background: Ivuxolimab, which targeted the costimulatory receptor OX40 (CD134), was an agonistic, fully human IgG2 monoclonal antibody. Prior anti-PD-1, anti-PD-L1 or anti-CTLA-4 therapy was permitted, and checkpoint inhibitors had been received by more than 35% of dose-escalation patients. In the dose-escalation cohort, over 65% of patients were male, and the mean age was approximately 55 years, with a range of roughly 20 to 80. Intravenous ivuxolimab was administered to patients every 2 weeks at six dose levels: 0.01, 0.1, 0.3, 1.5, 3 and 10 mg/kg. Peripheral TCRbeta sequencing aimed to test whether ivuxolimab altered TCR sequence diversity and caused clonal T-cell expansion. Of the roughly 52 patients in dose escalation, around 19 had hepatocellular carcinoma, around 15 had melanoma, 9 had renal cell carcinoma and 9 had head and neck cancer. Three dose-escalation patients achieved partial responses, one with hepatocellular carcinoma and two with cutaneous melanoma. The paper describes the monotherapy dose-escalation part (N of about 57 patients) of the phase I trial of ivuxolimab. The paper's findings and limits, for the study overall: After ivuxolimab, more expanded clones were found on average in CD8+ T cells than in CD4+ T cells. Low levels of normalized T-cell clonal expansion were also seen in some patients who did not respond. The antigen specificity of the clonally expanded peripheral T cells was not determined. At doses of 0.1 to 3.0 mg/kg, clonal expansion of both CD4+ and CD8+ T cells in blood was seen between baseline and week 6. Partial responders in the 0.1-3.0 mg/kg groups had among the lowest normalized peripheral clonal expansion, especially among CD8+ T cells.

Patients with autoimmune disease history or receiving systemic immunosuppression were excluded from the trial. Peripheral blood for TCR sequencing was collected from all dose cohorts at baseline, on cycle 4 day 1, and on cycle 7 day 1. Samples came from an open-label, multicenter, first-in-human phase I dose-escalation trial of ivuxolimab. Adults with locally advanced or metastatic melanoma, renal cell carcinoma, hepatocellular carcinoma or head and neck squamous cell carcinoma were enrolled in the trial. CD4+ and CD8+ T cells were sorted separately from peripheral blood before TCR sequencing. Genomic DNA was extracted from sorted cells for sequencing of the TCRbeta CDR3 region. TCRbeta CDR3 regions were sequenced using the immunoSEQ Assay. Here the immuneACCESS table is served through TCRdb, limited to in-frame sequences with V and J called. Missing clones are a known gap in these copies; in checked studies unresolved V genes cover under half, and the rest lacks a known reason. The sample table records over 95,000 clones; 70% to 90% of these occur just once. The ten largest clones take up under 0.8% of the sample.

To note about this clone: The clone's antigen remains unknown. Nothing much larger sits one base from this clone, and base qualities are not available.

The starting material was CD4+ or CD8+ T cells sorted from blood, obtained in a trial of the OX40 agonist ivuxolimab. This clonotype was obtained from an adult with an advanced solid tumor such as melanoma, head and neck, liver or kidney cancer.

Read as DNA, the sequence is TGTGCCAGCAGCGGGGGACAGGGGGCCTCAACTAATGAAAAACTGTTTTTT. Its amino acids are CASSGGQGASTNEKLFF. Recombination linked TRBV9 to TRBJ1-4; 12 junctional bases match TRBD1. V ends up 3 bases short and J 0 bases short, with an unmatched junction base count of 3. From a lookup of the germline V gene, CDR1 and CDR2 are SGDLS and YYNGEE. The CDR3 covers 17 residues, taking in both the cysteine and the phenylalanine. Only the CDR3 DNA stays, 51 bases, in frame from base 1.